This T cell receptor beta chain was recorded in a study of blood T cell repertoires in COVID-19. Looking at the study overall: The origin of the acute and convalescent COVID-19 samples was the United States, Italy and Spain. T cells, B-cell-depleted T cells, or PBMCs supplied cDNA or gDNA.

In the authors' workflow: Estimates of nucleated cell counts were drawn from the amplification of reference gene primers. Data came from immunoSEQ multiplex PCR; TCRdb stores just in-frame clones and leaves some out. The V and J calls and clone size were taken over from that table, and D and trimming were inferred from the DNA. Of approximately 120,000 clones in the sample, 80% to 85% are singletons; the top ten hold 3.8%. Trimming at V came to 0 bases and at J to 7 bases, leaving 7 bases not matched to a gene. CDR3 length: 15 residues. The germline gives CDR1 SGHNT, CDR2 YYREEE (reference sequence).

The sample was peripheral blood. The TCR originated in a woman aged 45-59 years with acute or convalescent COVID-19. This chain uses TRBV5-4 with TRBJ1-2; 9 bases are a match to TRBD1. The CDR3 reads CASSLGTGETLGYTF. The CDR3 DNA is TGTGCCAGCAGCTTGGGGACAGGGGAAACCCTTGGCTACACCTTC. The full variable domain, in which reference TRBV5-4 and TRBJ1-2 provide the parts outside the CDR3, is ETGVTQSPTHLIKTRGQQVTLRCSSQSGHNTVSWYQQALGQGPQFIFQYYREEENGRGNFPPRFSGLQFPNYSSELNVNALELDDSALYLCASSLGTGETLGYTFGSGTRLTVV.